Included here is one T cell receptor (beta chain) sequence, with context. Its antigen is not known. The sample originates from a study of siplizumab effects on memory and regulatory T cells. Study results and caveats: Alloreactive sequences from unstimulated CD4+ memory cells fell significantly with siplizumab. Sequences below about 10^-5 frequency were poorly captured, limiting mapping of alloreactive clones. Only a minority of proliferating CD4+ or CD8+ clones had an assignable naive or memory phenotype, with roughly 75-96% lacking one.

Data came from immunoSEQ multiplex PCR; TCRdb stores just in-frame clones and leaves some out. The sample has 75,000 to 95,000 clones, about 87% seen once; the top ten hold roughly 15%. Sequenced: CD4+ T cells sorted from blood. The receptor was derived from a human donor in good health.

The DNA for the CDR3 is TGCGCCAGCAGCTTGGACAGGGCGAGGGGCATTCGGGAGCTGTTTTTT. Protein product: CASSLDRARGIRELFF. V is TRBV5-1 and J is TRBJ2-2, with a weak D call TRBD1 (6 bases). V shed 0 bases and J shed 9 bases, with 18 bases lying between them. The CDR3 sequence is 16 residues long. Germline CDR1 is SGHRS and CDR2 is YFSETQ.